What follows are 28 T cell receptor beta chains derived from one specimen sequenced in a study of blood T cell repertoires in COVID-19 (TCRdb year 2020). The method behind the library was the immunoSEQ multiplex PCR assay. TCRdb limited this immuneACCESS table to in-frame rearrangements with V and J called. A share of clones is missing; checked studies link under half to unresolved V genes, and the rest is unexplained. The sample table shows approximately 250,000 clones, and around 84% are seen once. The biggest ten clones account for around 0.89% of the sample. The sample was peripheral blood. Source of these receptors: a man between 35 and 55 years old with acute or convalescent COVID-19.

The rearrangement links TRBV3-1 (or the pseudogene TRBV3-2) to TRBJ2-3; 7 bases map to TRBD1. V shed 3 bases, J shed 7 bases, and the junction held 7 bases outside the gene matches. CDR1 and CDR2 from the germline V gene are LGHDT and YNNKEL (reference sequence). The CDR3 runs to 14 residues. This CDR3 reads CASSQEPGGYTQYF. The DNA for the CDR3 is TGTGCCAGCAGCCAGGAGCCAGGGGGATATACGCAGTATTTT.

V and J are TRBV12-3 or TRBV12-4 and TRBJ1-6; D perhaps matches TRBD1 (5 bases). Trimming pared 6 bases from V and 10 bases from J, leaving 13 bases between. The CDR3 sequence is 13 residues long. CDR3 coding DNA: TGTGCCAGCAGGCGGGGGGAGAAGTCACCCCTCCACTTT. It encodes CASRRGEKSPLHF.

This clone was observed a handful of times. This chain links TRBV7-9 with TRBJ1-1, with a weak D call TRBD1 (6 bases). The germline V gene has CDR1 SEHNR and CDR2 FQNEAQ (reference sequence). This CDR3 is built from 15 residues. The V end was cut by 5 bases, the J end by 3 bases, with 16 bases between. CDR3 DNA: TGTGCCAGCAGCCGTGACTTGACAGGAGACACTGAAGCTTTCTTT. It yields the protein CASSRDLTGDTEAFF.

The chain uses TRBV7-9 and TRBJ1-4; D remains unclear. CDR3 size: 15 residues. Germline assignment: CDR1 SEHNR and CDR2 FQNEAQ (reference sequence). With 4 bases removed from V and 7 bases from J, the gap between germline ends came to 16 bases. Here the CDR3 DNA reads TGTGCCAGCAGCTCAACTCTGAGTAACGTTGAAAAACTGTTTTTT. Its protein is CASSSTLSNVEKLFF.

The CDR3 here is CASSPRTGGDLSYEQYF. The CDR3 DNA reads TGTGCCAGCAGCCCCCGGACAGGGGGGGATCTCTCCTACGAGCAGTACTTC. The chain has TRBV7-6 and TRBJ2-7; 10 bases fit TRBD1. The junction had 10 bases not matched to a gene; V was cut back by 5 bases and J by 0 bases. The germline CDR1 and CDR2 sequences are SGHVS and FNYEAQ. The CDR3 is made up of 17 amino acids.

The rearrangement links TRBV30 to TRBJ1-1, with TRBD1 identical over 8 bases. The V gene's germline CDR1 is GTSNPN and CDR2 SVGIG (reference sequence). The V and J ends lost 3 bases and 4 bases, in that order; junction bases with no gene match: 4. This CDR3 is built from 13 residues. In DNA, the CDR3 is TGTGCCTGGAGGCTGGACAGGGTCACTGAAGCTTTCTTT. This gives the protein CAWRLDRVTEAFF.

This clone has more than one count but fewer than ten. The rearrangement links TRBV6-5 to TRBJ1-5; D unresolved. The germline gives CDR1 MNHEY, CDR2 SVGAGI. The ends were cut back, 8 bases at V and 0 bases at J, with 14 bases in the middle. The CDR3 is made up of 15 amino acids. CDR3 bases: TGTGCCAGCGCCCCAGGCCGATATAGCAATCAGCCCCAGCATTTT. Translated, it gives CASAPGRYSNQPQHF.

The chain links TRBV7-2 to TRBJ1-2, with 8 positions matching TRBD1. V lost 5 bases, J lost 4 bases, and 9 bases stayed unmatched. The CDR3 sequence is 15 residues long. Germline assignment: CDR1 SGHTA and CDR2 FQGNSA. The CDR3 region is CASSPTGTGPYGYTF. CDR3 sequence (DNA): TGTGCCAGCAGCCCGACCGGGACAGGACCCTATGGCTACACCTTC.

This clone turned up a few times. The rearrangement uses TRBV6-2 or TRBV6-3 and TRBJ2-7; tentative D call: TRBD1 (5 bases). The ends were cut back, 2 bases at V and 0 bases at J, with 17 bases in the middle. The germline V gene has CDR1 MNHEY and CDR2 SVGEGT. This CDR3 has 17 amino acids. The CDR3 sequence: CASSYLGVRTSSYEQYF. The CDR3 nucleotides read TGTGCCAGCAGTTACCTAGGGGTGCGAACCTCCTCCTACGAGCAGTACTTC.

The chain couples TRBV2 to TRBJ1-5; maybe TRBD1 (5 bases). This CDR3 is built from 15 residues. Per the germline V gene, CDR1 is SNHLY and CDR2 is FYNNEI. V shed 6 bases and J shed 2 bases, with 14 bases lying between them. DNA for the CDR3: TGTGCCAGCAGGGCTTCCCGGGGGGGCAATCAGCCCCAGCATTTT. It specifies CASRASRGGNQPQHF.

In its sample, this clone was seen a few times. The rearrangement links TRBV4-1 to TRBJ1-2, with a possible D match to TRBD1 (5 bases). This CDR3 is built from 17 residues. Germline V gene data show CDR1 as MGHRA and CDR2 as YSYEKL. The germline V and J ends were trimmed by 2 bases and 1 base, with 17 bases remaining between them. CDR3 DNA: TGCGCCAGCAGCCAAACCCCGGGGGGGAGAGATAACTATGGCTACACCTTC. Translated, it gives CASSQTPGGRDNYGYTF.

This clone has at least ten counts. The V gene is TRBV18, the J gene TRBJ2-7; perhaps TRBD2 as D (6 bases). The length of the CDR3 is 15 residues. Between the trimmed V and J ends, which lost 3 bases and 5 bases, there was a span of 17 bases. CDR1 and CDR2 from the germline V gene are KGHSH and LQKENI. For the CDR3, the DNA is TGTGCCAGCTCACCCCAAGGAGGGAATGGCCACGAGCAGTACTTC. This sequence encodes CASSPQGGNGHEQYF.

J is TRBJ1-2 and V is TRBV12-3 or TRBV12-4; 10 bases map to TRBD1. The CDR3 extends over 13 amino acids. After removal of 4 bases from V and 8 bases from J, the junction contained 4 bases not matched to a gene. This chain's CDR3 is CASSSTGGRGYTF. DNA for the CDR3: TGTGCCAGCAGTTCGACAGGGGGCAGGGGCTACACCTTC.

This CDR3 reads CASADRPDNQPQHF. CDR3 nucleotide sequence: TGTGCCAGCGCGGACAGGCCAGACAATCAGCCCCAGCATTTT. This chain connects TRBV6-5 to TRBJ1-5, with TRBD1 identical over 7 bases. CDR1 MNHEY and CDR2 SVGAGI come from the germline V gene. V was clipped by 8 bases and J by 3 bases; unmatched bases: 7. CDR3 length: 14 amino acids.

The J gene is TRBJ2-5, the V gene TRBV7-6, with 7 nucleotides matching TRBD2. The trim removed 5 bases at V and 0 bases at J, leaving 15 bases unmatched. The CDR3 runs to 18 residues. In germline, CDR1 is SGHVS, CDR2 FNYEAQ. The CDR3 region is CASSPAGRGFRYQETQYF. CDR3 nucleotides: TGTGCCAGCAGCCCAGCAGGGCGGGGGTTTCGGTACCAAGAGACCCAGTACTTC.

This chain links TRBV7-8 with TRBJ1-6; D may be TRBD1 (6 bases). The length of the CDR3 is 15 residues. V shed 4 bases and J shed 8 bases, with 15 bases lying between them. Germline CDR1 SGHVS, CDR2 FQNEAQ. This CDR3 is CASSSNTGWDSPLHF. In nucleotides, the CDR3 is TGTGCCAGCAGCTCTAACACAGGGTGGGATTCACCCCTCCACTTT.

In this sample, this clone turned up once. The gene calls are TRBV5-1 and TRBJ2-7; D might be TRBD2 (6 bases). CDR3 length: 14 residues. Per the germline V gene, CDR1 is SGHRS and CDR2 is YFSETQ. Trimming took 7 bases from V and 1 from J, leaving 15 bases between them. In DNA form, the CDR3 reads TGCGCCAGCCGTCGGGACTCCCTTTCCTACGAGCAGTACTTC. Its protein product is CASRRDSLSYEQYF.

This chain uses TRBV2 with TRBJ2-7; 11 positions match TRBD1. This CDR3 contains 16 residues. CDR1 and CDR2 (germline): SNHLY, FYNNEI. With 8 bases clipped from V and 4 bases from J, the junction kept 13 bases outside the gene matches. CDR3 in amino acids: CASERDPGTGGYEQYF. As DNA, the CDR3 is TGTGCCAGCGAAAGGGATCCCGGGACAGGGGGATACGAGCAGTACTTC. Based on the CDR3 plus reference TRBV2 and TRBJ2-7, the full variable domain is EPEVTQTPSHQVTQMGQEVILRCVPISNHLYFYWYRQILGQKVEFLVSFYNNEISEKSEIFDDQFSVERPDGSNFTLKIRSTKLEDSAMYFCASERDPGTGGYEQYFGPGTRLTVT.

The chain recombines TRBV5-1 with TRBJ1-2; tentative D call: TRBD1 (6 bases). Germline V gene sequence: CDR1 SGHRS, CDR2 YFSETQ. Deletions cut 2 bases from V and 7 bases from J, with 12 bases between. CDR3 length equals 13 residues. CDR3 protein: CASSFNRDRGYTF. CDR3 nucleotides: TGCGCCAGCAGCTTTAACAGGGATCGTGGCTACACCTTC.

V gene TRBV10-3 combines with J gene TRBJ2-3, with 13 nucleotides matching TRBD2. The CDR3 runs to 16 residues. Germline assignment: CDR1 ENHRY and CDR2 SYGVKD. V lost 5 bases and J lost 2; bases outside the gene matches: 4. The chain's CDR3 is CAISPGLAGYTDTQYF. The CDR3 DNA is TGTGCCATCAGTCCGGGACTAGCGGGATACACAGATACGCAGTATTTT.

This clone was seen a single time. This sequence joins TRBV5-8 and TRBJ2-4, with 8 positions matching TRBD1. The CDR3 totals 15 residues. Germline CDR1 and CDR2: SGHTS and YDEGEE. With 3 bases clipped from V and 8 bases from J, the junction kept 10 bases outside the gene matches. For the CDR3, the DNA is TGTGCCAGCAGCTCCAATGACAGGGGAGGAGACATTCAGTACTTC. It codes for CASSSNDRGGDIQYF.

CDR3 DNA: TGTGCCTGTGTAATTTCCGGGAGAGGGACTGAAGCTTTCTTT. Its protein is CACVISGRGTEAFF. The chain joins TRBV2 to TRBJ1-1; D not resolved. Looked up from germline, CDR1 is SNHLY and CDR2 is FYNNEI. This CDR3 is 14 amino acids long. Trimming took off 11 bases at V and 5 bases at J, with 21 bases between the two ends.

This clone has only one observation. This rearrangement joins TRBV5-1 to TRBJ1-4, with D unclear. Germline loops: CDR1 SGHRS, CDR2 YFSETQ. The CDR3 loop spans 15 amino acids. Trimming shortened V by 4 bases and J by 7 bases, and 17 bases separated the two germline ends. CDR3 region: CASSSRPGVGEKLFF. CDR3 nucleotides: TGCGCCAGCAGCAGCAGACCGGGTGTGGGTGAAAAACTGTTTTTT.

This chain uses TRBV5-6 with TRBJ1-5; 9 nucleotides line up with TRBD1. V shed 4 bases and J 7 bases; nucleotides not matched to a gene: 6. CDR1 and CDR2 from the germline V gene are SGHDT and YYEEEE. This CDR3 is 14 amino acids long. The CDR3 DNA reads as TGTGCCAGCAGCCGGGGACAGGGCAGGCAGCCCCAGCATTTT. This codes for CASSRGQGRQPQHF.

V gene TRBV12-3 or TRBV12-4 combines with J gene TRBJ1-2; TRBD1 matches 8 bases. The CDR3 is 12 amino acids. V lost 5 bases, J lost 7 bases, and 3 bases stayed unmatched. CDR3 coding DNA: TGTGCCAGCAGTCCCCAGGGGGCTGGCTACACCTTC. It yields the protein CASSPQGAGYTF.

This chain joins TRBV3-1 (or the pseudogene TRBV3-2) and TRBJ1-1; D unclear. This CDR3 spans 15 amino acids. Trimming took off 0 bases at V and 2 bases at J, with 10 bases between the two ends. CDR1 is LGHDT and CDR2 is YNNKEL in the germline V gene (reference sequence). CDR3 DNA sequence: TGTGCCAGCAGCCAAGAATCCCTTACAAACACTGAAGCTTTCTTT. Translation gives CASSQESLTNTEAFF.

The chain has TRBV28 and TRBJ1-1; the D is unclear. Trimming cost V 4 bases and J 5 bases, with 11 bases left between them. Germline lookup yields CDR1 MDHEN and CDR2 SYDVKM. CDR3 length equals 13 residues. CDR3 sequence reads: CASSSRDRTEAFF. DNA of the CDR3: TGTGCCAGCAGTTCCCGGGATAGGACTGAAGCTTTCTTT.

The rearrangement joins TRBV28 to TRBJ2-1; 13 bases line up with TRBD2. Germline assignment: CDR1 MDHEN and CDR2 SYDVKM. This CDR3 is 15 amino acids long. J gave up 7 bases and V 7 bases, and 7 bases lay outside the gene matches. The CDR3 spells CASKQGGLAGNEQFF. In nucleotides, the CDR3 is TGTGCCAGCAAACAAGGGGGACTAGCGGGGAATGAGCAGTTCTTC.